This T cell receptor (beta chain) emerged from a study of early stage breast cancer tumors. This CDR3 is 13 amino acids long. The germline V gene has CDR1 SEHNR and CDR2 FQNEAQ (reference sequence). Study-wide results and limits: Functional markers like CD4, CD8 and FOXP3 were missed in bulk sequencing.

Data came from immunoSEQ multiplex PCR; TCRdb stores just in-frame clones and leaves some out. The sample lists a few thousand clones, approximately 62% occurring once. Points on this clone: Its matching antigen is unknown.

This sequence was found in a person aged 45 to 59 with breast cancer. This chain uses TRBV7-9 with TRBJ2-3; 10 bases fit TRBD2. Sequencing was carried out using normal breast tissue next to the tumor. The CDR3 nucleotides are TGTGCTGGCCAGGCTAGCGGGAGAGGTACGCAGTATTTT. It encodes CAGQASGRGTQYF.